The 7 T cell receptor beta chains presented below share a single source sample, sequenced in a study of OX40 agonist ivuxolimab in advanced cancers. Assay used: immunoSEQ multiplex PCR; TCRdb lists only in-frame clones, some missing. The data hold about 42,000 clones, with approximately 80% observed a single time. The source material was CD4+ or CD8+ T cells sorted from blood, sampled in a trial of the OX40 agonist ivuxolimab. The receptors stem from an adult with an advanced solid tumor such as melanoma, head and neck, liver or kidney cancer.

The CDR3 is CASSLVPGWLDNEQFF. The CDR3 DNA sequence: TGTGCCAGCAGTTTAGTTCCGGGGTGGTTGGACAATGAGCAGTTCTTC. V and J are TRBV27 and TRBJ2-1, with a weak D call TRBD2 (5 bases). V was cut by 2 bases and J by 5 bases, with 16 bases left in between. CDR1 is MNHEY, CDR2 SMNVEV, per germline (reference sequence). The CDR3 spans 16 residues.

This chain uses TRBV18 with TRBJ2-3; tentatively, D is TRBD1 (6 bases). Trimming cost V 3 bases and J 3 bases, with 10 bases left between them. Germline lookup yields CDR1 KGHSH and CDR2 LQKENI. There are 14 residues in the CDR3. The CDR3 sequence: CASSPGGQTDTQYF. CDR3 DNA: TGTGCCAGCTCACCTGGGGGCCAGACAGATACGCAGTATTTT.

This chain joins TRBV10-3 and TRBJ2-1, with 7 bases matching TRBD2. Germline trimming cut 3 bases from V and 13 bases from J; bases unmatched to any gene: 6. The CDR3 contains 12 residues. Per the germline V gene, CDR1 is ENHRY and CDR2 is SYGVKD. CDR3 region: CAISDSGKGQFF. CDR3 nucleotide sequence: TGTGCCATCAGTGACAGCGGGAAGGGACAGTTCTTC.

The chain recombines TRBV2 with TRBJ1-3; a possible D gene is TRBD1 (5 bases). This CDR3 spans 15 amino acids. Germline values: CDR1 SNHLY, CDR2 FYNNEI. With 3 bases removed from V and 4 bases from J, the gap between germline ends came to 13 bases. Written as DNA, the CDR3 is TGTGCCAGCAGTGAGGGGGACGGAGGAGGAAACACCATATATTTT. Its protein product is CASSEGDGGGNTIYF.

The chain combines TRBV7-2 with TRBJ2-2; D call uncertain. Per the germline V gene, CDR1 is SGHTA and CDR2 is FQGNSA. The CDR3 spans 14 residues. Between the trimmed V and J ends, which lost 7 bases and 0 bases, there was a span of 9 bases. CDR3 sequence (DNA): TGTGCCAGCAAAAGGGCAGCGAACACCGGGGAGCTGTTTTTT. Residues: CASKRAANTGELFF.

For the CDR3, the DNA is TGCGCCAGCAGCCAAGATAGGAGCGGGGGGAACACCGGGGAGCTGTTTTTT. This translates into CASSQDRSGGNTGELFF. J is TRBJ2-2 and V is TRBV4-3, with 8 bases matching TRBD2. Trimming took 0 bases from V and 1 from J; bases not matched to a gene: 4. CDR3 length equals 17 residues. Germline CDR1 is LGHNA and CDR2 is YSLEER.

The chain recombines TRBV27 with TRBJ2-3; the match to TRBD2 covers 7 bases. V shed 9 bases and J 2 bases; nucleotides not matched to a gene: 8. The CDR3 length is 14 residues. Germline loops: CDR1 MNHEY, CDR2 SMNVEV (reference sequence). The DNA for the CDR3 is TGTGCCAGTACTAGCGATCGAATCACAGATACGCAGTATTTT. This gives the protein CASTSDRITDTQYF.